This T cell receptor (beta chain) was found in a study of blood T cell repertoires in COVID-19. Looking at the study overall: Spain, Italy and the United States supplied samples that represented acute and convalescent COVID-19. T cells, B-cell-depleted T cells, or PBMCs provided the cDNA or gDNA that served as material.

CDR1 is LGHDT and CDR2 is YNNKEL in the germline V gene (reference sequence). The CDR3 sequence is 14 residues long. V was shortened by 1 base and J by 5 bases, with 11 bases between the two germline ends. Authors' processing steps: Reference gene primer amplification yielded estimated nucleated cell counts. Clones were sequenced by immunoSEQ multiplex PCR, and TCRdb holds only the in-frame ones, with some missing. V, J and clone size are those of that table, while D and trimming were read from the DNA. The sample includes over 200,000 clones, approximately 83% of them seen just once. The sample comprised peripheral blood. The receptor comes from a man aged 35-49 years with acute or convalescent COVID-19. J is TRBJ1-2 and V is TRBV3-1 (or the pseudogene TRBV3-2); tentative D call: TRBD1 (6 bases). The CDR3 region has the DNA TGTGCCAGCAGCCAAGTGCCAGGGGAGTATGGCTACACCTTC. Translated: CASSQVPGEYGYTF.